This entry describes one TCR beta chain. The junction had 5 bases not matched to a gene; V was cut back by 9 bases and J by 2 bases. The CDR3 is 13 residues long. Produced via immunoSEQ multiplex PCR; TCRdb's table is partial and in-frame only. The data hold about 23,000 clones, with 85% to 90% observed a single time. Treatment here: preoperative locoregional IRX-2 cytokine immunotherapy. This sample was taken from a study of preoperative IRX-2 immunotherapy in early breast cancer. The TCR was taken from a human donor with breast cancer. V is TRBV6-7 and J is TRBJ2-7; 9 bases fit TRBD2. TRBV6-7 is classed as an ORF, of uncertain function. Sequencing used tumor tissue, obtained after IRX-2 immunotherapy. CDR3: CARGTSKTYEQYF. CDR3 nucleotides: TGTGCCAGGGGGACTAGCAAAACCTACGAGCAGTACTTC.